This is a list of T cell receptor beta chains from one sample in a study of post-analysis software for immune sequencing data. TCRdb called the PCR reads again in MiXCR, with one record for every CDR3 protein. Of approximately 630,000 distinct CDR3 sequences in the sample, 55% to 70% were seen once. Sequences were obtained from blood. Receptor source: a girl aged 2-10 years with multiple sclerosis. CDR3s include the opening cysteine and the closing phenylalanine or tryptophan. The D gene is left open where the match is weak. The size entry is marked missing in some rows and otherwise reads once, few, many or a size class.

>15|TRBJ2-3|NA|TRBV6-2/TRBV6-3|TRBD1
TGTGCCAGCAATCCGCAGGGGGCTAGGTCAGATACGCAGTATTTT
CASNPQGARSDTQYF
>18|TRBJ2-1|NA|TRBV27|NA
TGTGCCAGCAGTTCCGGGACCAATATGGTGGGTCTTAAAAATGAGCAGTTCTTC
CASSSGTNMVGLKNEQFF
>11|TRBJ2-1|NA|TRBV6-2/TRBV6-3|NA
TGTGCCAGCAGGGTTCGGAATGAGCGGTTCTTC
CASRVRNERFF
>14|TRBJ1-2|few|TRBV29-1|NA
TGCAGCGTTGAAACGGCAGGGTCGGACTATGGCTACACCTTC
CSVETAGSDYGYTF
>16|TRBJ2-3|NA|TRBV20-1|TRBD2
TGCAGTGCTCCGGGCCGAGCGGGGGGGCCACCAGATACGCAGTATTTT
CSAPGRAGGPPDTQYF
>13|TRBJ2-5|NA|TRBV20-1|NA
TGCAGTGCTAGAGGGGTCGGACAAGAGACCCAGTACTTC
CSARGVGQETQYF
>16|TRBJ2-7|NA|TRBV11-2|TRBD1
TGTGCCAGCAGCAACCGGAGGACAGGGGGCGCGTACGAGCAGTACTTC
CASSNRRTGGAYEQYF
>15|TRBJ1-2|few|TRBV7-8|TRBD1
TGTGCCAGCAGCTTTAAGACAGGGGGAACGGGTGGCTACACCTTC
CASSFKTGGTGGYTF
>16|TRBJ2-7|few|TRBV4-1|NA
TGCGCCAGCAGTCTCGTTCCGGGACCGAGCTCCTACGAGCAGTACTTC
CASSLVPGPSSYEQYF
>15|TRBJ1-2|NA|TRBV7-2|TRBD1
TGTGCCAGCAGCCCCCTGGGGACAGGGAACTATGGCTACACCTTC
CASSPLGTGNYGYTF
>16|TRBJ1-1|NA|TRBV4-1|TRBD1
TGCGCCAGCAGCCAGATGGGGGGACAGCTGAACACTGAAGCTTTCTTT
CASSQMGGQLNTEAFF
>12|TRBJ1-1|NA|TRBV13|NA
TGTGCCAGCAGCTTAGAAAGAGCTGAAGCTTTCTTT
CASSLERAEAFF
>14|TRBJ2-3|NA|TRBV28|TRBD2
TGTGCCACCCGGAGACTAGCGCACACAGATACGCAGTATTTT
CATRRLAHTDTQYF
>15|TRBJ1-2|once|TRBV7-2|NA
TGTGCCAGCAGCTCTTATCGGGAGGGTTTCTATGGCTACACCTTC
CASSSYREGFYGYTF
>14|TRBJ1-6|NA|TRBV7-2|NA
TGTGCCAGCAGCTTAGCTAGACCTAATTCACCCCTCCACTTT
CASSLARPNSPLHF
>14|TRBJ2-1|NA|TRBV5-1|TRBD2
TGCGCCAGCAGCAGACTAGCGGGGATCAATGAGCAGTTCTTC
CASSRLAGINEQFF
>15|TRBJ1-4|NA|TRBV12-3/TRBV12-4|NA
TGTGCCAGCAGTGTCCGACGGGGTGTTGGTGAAAAACTGTTTTTT
CASSVRRGVGEKLFF
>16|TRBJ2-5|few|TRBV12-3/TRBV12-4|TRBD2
TGTGCCAGCAGTTACGGGGTGACTAGCGGGAGTGAAGAGCAGTACTTC
CASSYGVTSGSEEQYF
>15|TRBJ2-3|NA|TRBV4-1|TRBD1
TGCGCCAGCAGTGCCGGGACAGAGCCCACAGATACGCAGTATTTT
CASSAGTEPTDTQYF
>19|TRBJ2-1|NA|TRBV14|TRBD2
TGTGCCAGCAGCCAAGATAGTGGTAGCGGGGGGCCCTCCTACAATGAGCAGTTCTTC
CASSQDSGSGGPSYNEQFF
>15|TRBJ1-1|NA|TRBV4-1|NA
TGCGCCAGCAGCCAAGGTCGGCTGACGAACACTGAAGCTTTCTTT
CASSQGRLTNTEAFF
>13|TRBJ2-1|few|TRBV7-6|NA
TGTGCCAGCAGCTTATTAGTGTCAAATGAGCAGTTCTTC
CASSLLVSNEQFF
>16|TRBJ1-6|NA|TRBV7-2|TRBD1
TGTGCCAGCAGTCCTAAGGGAACAGGGGGTGGATCACCCCTCCACTTT
CASSPKGTGGGSPLHF
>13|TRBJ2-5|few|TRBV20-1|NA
TGCAGTGCTAGCCGAAGCGGACAAGAGACCCAGTACTTC
CSASRSGQETQYF
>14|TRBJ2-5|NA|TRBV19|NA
TGTGCCAGTAGTATTGGAGGACTGGAAGTGACCCAGTACTTC
CASSIGGLEVTQYF
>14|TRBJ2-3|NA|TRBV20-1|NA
TGCAGTGCTAGAGTAGTACCAAACACAGATACGCAGTATTTT
CSARVVPNTDTQYF
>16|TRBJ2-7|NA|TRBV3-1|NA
TGTGCCAGCAGCCAGTCCCCCTGGCAGGGGGGATACGAGCAGTACTTC
CASSQSPWQGGYEQYF
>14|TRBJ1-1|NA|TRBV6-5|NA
TGTGCCAGCAGGACTCAGGGTTGGGTTACTGAAGCTTTCTTT
CASRTQGWVTEAFF
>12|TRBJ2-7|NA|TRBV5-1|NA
TGCGCCAGCAGCTTGGATTCGGACGAGCAGTACTTC
CASSLDSDEQYF
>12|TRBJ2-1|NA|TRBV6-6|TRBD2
TGTGCCAGCAGCCCTCTAGCGGGGGGACAGTTCTTC
CASSPLAGGQFF
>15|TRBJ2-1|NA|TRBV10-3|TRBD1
TGTGCCATCAGTGCGACAGGGGGCGTTGACAATGAGCAGTTCTTC
CAISATGGVDNEQFF
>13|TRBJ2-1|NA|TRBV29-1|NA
TGCAGCGTCGATCTCCAGGGTACCCATGAGCAGTTCTTC
CSVDLQGTHEQFF
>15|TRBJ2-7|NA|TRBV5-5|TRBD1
TGTGCCAGCAGCTTCTTGGGACAGGGGTCCTACGAGCAGTACTTC
CASSFLGQGSYEQYF
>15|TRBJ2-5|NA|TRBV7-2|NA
TGTGCCAGCAGCTTAGTGGGCGGGGCAAAAGAGACCCAGTACTTC
CASSLVGGAKETQYF
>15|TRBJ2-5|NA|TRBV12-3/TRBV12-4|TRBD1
TGTGCCAGCAGTAAGAGACCAGGGGGACAAGAGACCCAGTACTTC
CASSKRPGGQETQYF
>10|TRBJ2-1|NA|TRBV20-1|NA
TGCAATGGCCTTTACAATGAGCAGTTCTTC
CNGLYNEQFF
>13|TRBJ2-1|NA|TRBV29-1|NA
TGCAGCGTTGAAAGTCAGGGGCTGGGTGAGCAGTTCTTC
CSVESQGLGEQFF
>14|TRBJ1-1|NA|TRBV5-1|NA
TGCGCCAGCAGCTTGCATGAGGCCTCCACTGAAGCTTTCTTT
CASSLHEASTEAFF
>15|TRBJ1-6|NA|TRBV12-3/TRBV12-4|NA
TGTGCCAGCAAGGGTCGGGTCTCAAACAATTCACCCCTCCACTTT
CASKGRVSNNSPLHF
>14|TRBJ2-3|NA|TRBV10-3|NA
TGTGCCATCATCGACAGGTCCGTACCAGATACGCAGTATTTT
CAIIDRSVPDTQYF
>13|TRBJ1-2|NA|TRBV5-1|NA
TGCGCCAGCAGCTTACCCGAAGGCTATGGCTACACCTTC
CASSLPEGYGYTF
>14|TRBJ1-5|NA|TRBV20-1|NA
TGCAGTGCGACGGACCGGGACAGCAATCAGCCCCAGCATTTT
CSATDRDSNQPQHF
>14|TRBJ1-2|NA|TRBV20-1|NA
TGCAGTGCTAGGCGGGACCGGTCGGTCGGAAGCTACACCTTC
CSARRDRSVGSYTF
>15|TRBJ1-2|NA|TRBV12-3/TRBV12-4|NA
TGTGCCAGCAGTCTGGGCCAGGGGAGAATCTATGGCTACACCTTC
CASSLGQGRIYGYTF
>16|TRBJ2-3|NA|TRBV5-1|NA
TGCGCCAGCAGACAGCTGACAGGACCGGAACCAGATACGCAGTATTTT
CASRQLTGPEPDTQYF
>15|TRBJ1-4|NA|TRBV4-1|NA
TGCGCCAGCAGCCAAGACGAAGGGGCCGGGGAAAAACTGTTTTTT
CASSQDEGAGEKLFF
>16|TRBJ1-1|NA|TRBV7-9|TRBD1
TGTGCCAGCAGCCTCGCCCATTACAGGGGAGGCTTGGGAGCTTTCTTT
CASSLAHYRGGLGAFF
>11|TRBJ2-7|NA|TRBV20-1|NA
TGCAGTGCTATCGAGGGTGACGAGCAGTACTTC
CSAIEGDEQYF
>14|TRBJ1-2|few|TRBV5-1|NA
TGCGCCAGCAGCTTGGCCTCAGGCCACTATGGCTACACCTTC
CASSLASGHYGYTF